One sample yielded the 15 T cell receptor beta chains listed below, sequenced in a study of T cell responses to AZD1222 COVID-19 vaccine. Method: immunoSEQ multiplex PCR; TCRdb's copy keeps in-frame clones and lacks some. The repertoire holds under 150,000 clones, with approximately 93% as singletons. The input for sequencing was peripheral blood, taken on day 0 of AZD1222 vaccination. The source is an adult in good health.

This clone was seen a single time. The gene calls are TRBV6-5 and TRBJ2-3; D possibly corresponds to TRBD2 (6 bases). Deletions cut 6 bases from V and 3 bases from J, with 10 bases between. The CDR3 has 13 amino acids. Germline values: CDR1 MNHEY, CDR2 SVGAGI. The CDR3 DNA sequence: TGTGCCAGCAGGGAGAGCGGGACAGATACGCAGTATTTT. Its protein product is CASRESGTDTQYF.

This rearrangement joins TRBV7-2 to TRBJ2-7; 12 bases are shared with TRBD2. Germline-derived CDR1 and CDR2 are SGHTA and FQGNSA. The J segment lost 3 bases and the V segment lost 7 bases, leaving 16 bases of the junction unmatched. This CDR3 contains 18 residues. CDR3 nucleotides: TGTGCCAGCACCCCGTTCAGAAGCGAGACTAGCGGGGGCTACGAGCAGTACTTC. Translating gives CASTPFRSETSGGYEQYF.

The chain is built from TRBV19 and TRBJ1-2, with 9 nucleotides matching TRBD1. Germline V gene lookup returns CDR1 LNHDA and CDR2 SQIVND (reference sequence). There are 15 residues in the CDR3. The V gene end was trimmed by 7 bases and the J gene end by 3 bases; junction bases not matched to a gene: 9. The CDR3 reads CASTLQGAGDYGYTF. CDR3 sequence (DNA): TGTGCCAGTACCTTACAGGGGGCGGGCGACTATGGCTACACCTTC.

The V and J genes are TRBV5-1 and TRBJ1-1; TRBD1 might be the D (5 bases). The CDR3 runs 18 residues. Between the trimmed V and J ends, which lost 5 bases and 0 bases, there was a span of 23 bases. Germline V gene lookup returns CDR1 SGHRS and CDR2 YFSETQ. Here the CDR3 reads CASRKQPGRAYMNTEAFF. In DNA form, the CDR3 reads TGCGCCAGCAGAAAACAGCCGGGACGGGCTTACATGAACACTGAAGCTTTCTTT.

The CDR3: CASSLLRTGSIGELFF. In DNA, the CDR3 is TGTGCCAGCAGTTTATTACGGACAGGGAGTATCGGGGAGCTGTTTTTT. V usage is TRBV28 and J usage is TRBJ2-2; 8 bases agree with TRBD1. The trim removed 1 base at V and 7 bases at J, leaving 8 bases unmatched. In germline, CDR1 is MDHEN, CDR2 SYDVKM. This CDR3 is 16 amino acids long.

The J gene is TRBJ1-4, the V gene TRBV12-3 or TRBV12-4, with D maybe TRBD1 (5 bases). Trimming took off 4 bases at V and 7 bases at J, with 10 bases between the two ends. CDR3 length: 13 residues. This CDR3 is CASSSQGGEKLFF. CDR3 DNA sequence: TGTGCCAGCAGTTCCCAGGGCGGTGAAAAACTGTTTTTT.

The chain combines TRBV5-1 with TRBJ1-1; D gene ambiguous. The germline V gene encodes CDR1 SGHRS and CDR2 YFSETQ. V was cut by 0 bases and J by 2 bases, with 11 bases left in between. The CDR3 extends over 15 amino acids. CDR3 sequence reads: CASSLAGRVNTEAFF. In DNA form, the CDR3 reads TGCGCCAGCAGCTTGGCCGGACGGGTCAACACTGAAGCTTTCTTT.

The chain recombines TRBV25-1 with TRBJ1-4; D unclear. The V gene's germline CDR1 is MGHDK and CDR2 SYGVNS. V was clipped by 3 bases and J by 5 bases, with 13 bases between them. The CDR3 consists of 15 residues. The CDR3 coding sequence is TGTGCCAGCAGTGATCGTGGAGGGATGAATGAAAAACTGTTTTTT. Its translation: CASSDRGGMNEKLFF.

The CDR3 coding sequence is TGTGCCGTCGCTGTTTACTCTGGAAACACCATATATTTT. Its translation is CAVAVYSGNTIYF. The chain employs TRBV28 and TRBJ1-3; D gene uncertain. V lost 11 bases, J lost 0 bases, and 11 bases lay in between. This CDR3 is 13 amino acids long. Germline assignment: CDR1 MDHEN and CDR2 SYDVKM.

This rearrangement joins TRBV5-1 to TRBJ1-4; 9 nucleotides line up with TRBD1. The CDR3 loop spans 14 amino acids. The V gene's germline CDR1 is SGHRS and CDR2 YFSETQ. Trimming at V came to 4 bases and at J to 8 bases, leaving 6 bases not matched to a gene. The CDR3: CASSAQGAGEKLFF. The CDR3 region has the DNA TGCGCCAGCAGCGCACAGGGGGCTGGAGAAAAACTGTTTTTT.

Comment on this clone: The same CDR3 arises from other DNA sequences in this sample as well. The rearrangement joins TRBV29-1 to TRBJ2-7; TRBD1 agrees at 7 bases. V lost 2 bases, J lost 4 bases, and 5 bases stayed unmatched. This CDR3 comprises 13 residues. The V gene's germline CDR1 is SQVTM and CDR2 ANQGSEA. CDR3 amino acids: CSVEQGEGYEQYF. CDR3 nucleotides: TGCAGCGTTGAACAGGGGGAAGGGTACGAGCAGTACTTC.

V gene TRBV28 combines with J gene TRBJ1-2; D uncertain. The germline CDR1 and CDR2 sequences are MDHEN and SYDVKM. Trimming took 6 bases from V and 2 from J, leaving 10 bases between them. CDR3 length: 13 amino acids. The CDR3 bases are TGTGCCAGCAGACTTGACACGAACTATGGCTACACCTTC. As protein: CASRLDTNYGYTF.

CDR3 DNA sequence: TGTGCCAGCAGCCGGGGACTAGCGGGAACGGAGACCCAGTACTTC. It specifies CASSRGLAGTETQYF. The chain combines TRBV14 with TRBJ2-5; TRBD2 aligns across 13 bases. Germline V gene data show CDR1 as SGHDN and CDR2 as FVKESK. This CDR3 region has 15 residues. V lost 4 bases to trimming and J lost 5 bases; unmatched junction nucleotides: 4.

The chain uses TRBV2 and TRBJ2-5; D is ambiguous. From germline, CDR1 is SNHLY and CDR2 FYNNEI. Trimming removed 2 bases from V and 4 bases from J, with 8 bases in between. CDR3 length: 13 amino acids. The CDR3 region has the DNA TGTGCCAGCAGTGAATTGTCGGTAGAGACCCAGTACTTC. Translating it yields CASSELSVETQYF. The whole variable domain, filled in from reference TRBV2 and TRBJ2-5, reads EPEVTQTPSHQVTQMGQEVILRCVPISNHLYFYWYRQILGQKVEFLVSFYNNEISEKSEIFDDQFSVERPDGSNFTLKIRSTKLEDSAMYFCASSELSVETQYFGPGTRLLVL.

The V gene is TRBV18, the J gene TRBJ1-1; 12 bases are shared with TRBD1. The length of the CDR3 is 15 residues. The germline CDR1 and CDR2 sequences are KGHSH and LQKENI. V was pared by 4 bases and J by 4 bases, with 4 bases of the junction left unmatched. The DNA of the CDR3 is TGTGCCAGCTCACAGGGACAGGGGGCGCTCACTGAAGCTTTCTTT. Encoded protein: CASSQGQGALTEAFF. The variable domain in full, completed from reference TRBV18 and TRBJ1-1, reads NAGVMQNPRHLVRRRGQEARLRCSPMKGHSHVYWYRQLPEEGLKFMVYLQKENIIDESGMPKERFSAEFPKEGPSILRIQQVVRGDSAAYFCASSQGQGALTEAFFGQGTRLTVV.